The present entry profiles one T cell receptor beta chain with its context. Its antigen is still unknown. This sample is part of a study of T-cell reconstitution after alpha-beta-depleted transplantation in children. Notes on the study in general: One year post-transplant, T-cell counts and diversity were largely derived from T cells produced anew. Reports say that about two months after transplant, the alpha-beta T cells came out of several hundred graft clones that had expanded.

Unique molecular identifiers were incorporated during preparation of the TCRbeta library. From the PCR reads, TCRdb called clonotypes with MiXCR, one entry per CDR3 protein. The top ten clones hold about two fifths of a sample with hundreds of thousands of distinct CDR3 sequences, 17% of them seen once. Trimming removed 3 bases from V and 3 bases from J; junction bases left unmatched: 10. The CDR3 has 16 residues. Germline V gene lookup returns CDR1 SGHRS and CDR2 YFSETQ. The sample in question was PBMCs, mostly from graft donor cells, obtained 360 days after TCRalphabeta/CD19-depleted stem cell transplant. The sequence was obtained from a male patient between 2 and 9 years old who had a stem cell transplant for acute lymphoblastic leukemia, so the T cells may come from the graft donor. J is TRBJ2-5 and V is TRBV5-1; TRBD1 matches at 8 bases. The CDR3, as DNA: TGCGCCAGCAGCTCAGTGACAGGGGTAGAGGAAGAGACCCAGTACTTC. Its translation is CASSSVTGVEEETQYF.